This is a list of T cell receptor beta chains from one sample in a study of response to subunit inactivated influenza vaccine. Each CDR3 protein gets one entry after TCRdb re-called the RT-PCR reads with MiXCR. The table shows 530,000 or so distinct CDR3 sequences, with about 25% occurring only once. Here the sequenced sample was CD4+ T cells sorted from PBMCs, taken about 5 days after vaccination. The receptors shown here come from a man aged 50-60 years who received an inactivated influenza vaccine. Each CDR3 is given with its conserved first and last residue. Each record gives: D gene, V gene, clone size, J gene, CDR3 protein, CDR3 DNA. The D gene is left open where the match is weak. Expanded clones get a size class; other rows say once, few or many, or leave the size out.

D gene: .; V gene: TRBV6-1; clone size: .; J gene: TRBJ2-3; CDR3 protein: CASSDQGGITDTQYF; CDR3 DNA: TGTGCCAGCAGTGACCAAGGGGGTATCACAGATACGCAGTATTTT
D gene: TRBD1; V gene: TRBV29-1; clone size: .; J gene: TRBJ2-1; CDR3 protein: CSVNGDREYNEQFF; CDR3 DNA: TGCAGCGTGAATGGGGACAGGGAGTACAATGAGCAGTTCTTC
D gene: .; V gene: TRBV24-1; clone size: few; J gene: TRBJ1-1; CDR3 protein: CATSGYSGGHTEAFF; CDR3 DNA: TGTGCCACCAGTGGTTACTCAGGAGGGCACACTGAAGCTTTCTTT
D gene: .; V gene: TRBV11-2; clone size: .; J gene: TRBJ2-5; CDR3 protein: CASSARDKTQYF; CDR3 DNA: TGTGCCAGCAGCGCAAGGGACAAGACCCAGTACTTC
D gene: .; V gene: TRBV7-3; clone size: few; J gene: TRBJ2-6; CDR3 protein: CASSPNTGFTGANVLTF; CDR3 DNA: TGTGCCAGCAGCCCTAACACAGGGTTCACTGGGGCCAACGTCCTGACTTTC
D gene: .; V gene: TRBV5-1; clone size: once; J gene: TRBJ2-7; CDR3 protein: CASSRDFEQYF; CDR3 DNA: TGCGCCAGCAGCCGGGACTTCGAGCAGTACTTC
D gene: .; V gene: TRBV12-3/TRBV12-4; clone size: few; J gene: TRBJ2-4; CDR3 protein: CASSLTGVDIQYF; CDR3 DNA: TGTGCCAGCAGTTTAACGGGGGTTGACATTCAGTACTTC
D gene: TRBD2; V gene: TRBV27; clone size: .; J gene: TRBJ2-1; CDR3 protein: CASSLTSGGTNYNEQFF; CDR3 DNA: TGTGCCAGCAGTCTCACTAGCGGGGGGACGAACTACAATGAGCAGTTCTTC
D gene: .; V gene: TRBV4-2; clone size: .; J gene: TRBJ1-1; CDR3 protein: CASSQDLRENTEAFF; CDR3 DNA: TGTGCCAGCAGCCAAGATTTGCGAGAGAACACTGAAGCTTTCTTT
D gene: .; V gene: TRBV6-2/TRBV6-3; clone size: few; J gene: TRBJ2-3; CDR3 protein: CASSYPLGTQYF; CDR3 DNA: TGTGCCAGCAGTTACCCGTTGGGTACGCAGTATTTT
D gene: .; V gene: TRBV30; clone size: many; J gene: TRBJ2-7; CDR3 protein: CAWNLDYEQYF; CDR3 DNA: TGTGCCTGGAACCTAGACTACGAGCAGTACTTC
D gene: .; V gene: TRBV29-1; clone size: .; J gene: TRBJ1-1; CDR3 protein: CSVDRRQNTEAFF; CDR3 DNA: TGCAGCGTTGATCGGCGCCAGAACACTGAAGCTTTCTTT
D gene: TRBD1; V gene: TRBV7-2; clone size: many; J gene: TRBJ1-4; CDR3 protein: CASSGTGVNEKLFF; CDR3 DNA: TGTGCCAGCAGCGGGACAGGGGTTAATGAAAAACTGTTTTTT
D gene: .; V gene: TRBV6-1; clone size: few; J gene: TRBJ1-3; CDR3 protein: CASREFDNSGNTIYF; CDR3 DNA: TGTGCCAGCAGGGAATTCGACAACTCTGGAAACACCATATATTTT
D gene: .; V gene: TRBV6-5; clone size: few; J gene: TRBJ2-5; CDR3 protein: CASSFPPLRTQYF; CDR3 DNA: TGTGCCAGCAGTTTTCCCCCATTGCGGACCCAGTACTTC
D gene: .; V gene: TRBV7-2; clone size: .; J gene: TRBJ2-7; CDR3 protein: CASSKTHYEQYF; CDR3 DNA: TGTGCCAGCAGCAAAACGCACTACGAGCAGTACTTC